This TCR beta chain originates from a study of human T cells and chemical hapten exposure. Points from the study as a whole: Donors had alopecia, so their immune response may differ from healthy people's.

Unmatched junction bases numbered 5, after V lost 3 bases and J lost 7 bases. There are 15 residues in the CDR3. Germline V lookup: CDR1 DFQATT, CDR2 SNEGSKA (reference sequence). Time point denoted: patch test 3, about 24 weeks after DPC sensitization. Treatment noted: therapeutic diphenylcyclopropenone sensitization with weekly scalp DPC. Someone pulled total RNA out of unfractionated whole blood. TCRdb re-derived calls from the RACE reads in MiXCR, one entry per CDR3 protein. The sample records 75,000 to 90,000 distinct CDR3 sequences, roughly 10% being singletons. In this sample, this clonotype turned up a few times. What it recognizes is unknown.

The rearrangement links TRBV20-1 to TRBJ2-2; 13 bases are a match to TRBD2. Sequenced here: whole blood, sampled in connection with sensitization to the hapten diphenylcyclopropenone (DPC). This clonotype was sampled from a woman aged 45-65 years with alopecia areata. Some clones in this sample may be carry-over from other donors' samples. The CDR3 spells CSARGTSGTLGELFF. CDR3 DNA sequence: TGCAGTGCTAGGGGGACTAGCGGGACCCTCGGGGAGCTGTTTTTT.